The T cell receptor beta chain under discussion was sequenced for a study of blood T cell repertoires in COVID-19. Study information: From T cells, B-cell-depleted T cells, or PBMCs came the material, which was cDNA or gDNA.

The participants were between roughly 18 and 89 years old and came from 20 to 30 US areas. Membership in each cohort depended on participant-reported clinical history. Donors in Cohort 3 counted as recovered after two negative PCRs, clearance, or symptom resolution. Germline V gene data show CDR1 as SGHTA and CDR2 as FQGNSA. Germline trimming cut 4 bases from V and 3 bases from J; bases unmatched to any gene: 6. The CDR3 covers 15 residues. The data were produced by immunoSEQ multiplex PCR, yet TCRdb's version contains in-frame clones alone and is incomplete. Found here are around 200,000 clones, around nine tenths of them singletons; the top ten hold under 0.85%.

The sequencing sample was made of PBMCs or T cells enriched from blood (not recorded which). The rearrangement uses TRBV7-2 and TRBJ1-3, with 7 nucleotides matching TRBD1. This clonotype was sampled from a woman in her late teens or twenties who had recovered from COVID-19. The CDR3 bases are TGTGCCAGCAGCTCCAGGGGGGCGGGTGGAAACACCATATATTTT. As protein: CASSSRGAGGNTIYF.